Reported below is one TCR beta chain. Its matching antigen is unknown. The V end was cut by 2 bases, the J end by 0 bases, with 12 bases between. Germline values: CDR1 LNHNV, CDR2 YYDKDF (reference sequence). This CDR3 has 16 amino acids. The data derive from a study of T cell responses to AZD1222 COVID-19 vaccine. Pooling covered second doses at about 4 or about 12 weeks. The assay was immunoSEQ multiplex PCR, and TCRdb's table has in-frame clones only and misses some. The sample lists about 15,000 clones, approximately 90% occurring once. General study points: Baseline seropositivity occurred in only a handful of AZD1222 recipients. Spike regions recognized by vaccine-associated CD4 TCRs spanned the protein, led by 160-218 and 743-854. The donor cohort was predominantly white British with a female majority, and clonal diversity may have been underestimated.

This TCR derives from an adult who received the AZD1222 COVID-19 vaccine. The chain employs TRBV15 and TRBJ2-3, with no clear D. Specimen: peripheral blood, collected 28 days after the second AZD1222 dose. As DNA, the CDR3 is TGTGCCACCAGCAGATTGACTGCCCCTAGCACAGATACGCAGTATTTT. It yields the protein CATSRLTAPSTDTQYF.